The rows below give T cell receptor beta chains drawn from one sample of a study of blood T cell repertoires in COVID-19. The data were produced by immunoSEQ multiplex PCR, yet TCRdb's version contains in-frame clones alone and is incomplete. Seen here are hundreds of thousands of clones, around 92% observed once, and the top ten hold 2.9%. The sample comprised PBMCs or T cells enriched from blood (not recorded which). These TCRs come from a woman aged 50 to 60 who had been exposed to COVID-19. Each CDR3 is given with its conserved first and last residue. Fields, in order: CDR3 protein, CDR3 DNA, J gene, D gene, clone size, V gene. A D gene is named only where the DNA matches it firmly. Expanded clones are given a class, and other clones once, few, many or no size at all.

CDR3: CASGGHLNTEAFF
DNA: TGTGCCAGCGGGGGACACTTGAACACTGAAGCTTTCTTT
J: TRBJ1-1
D: NA
size: NA
V: TRBV6-5

CDR3: CAWSVRVWGQYGYTF
DNA: TGTGCCTGGAGTGTAAGGGTCTGGGGGCAGTATGGCTACACCTTC
J: TRBJ1-2
D: NA
size: once
V: TRBV30

CDR3: CSASSGPLNEQFF
DNA: TGCAGTGCTAGTAGCGGCCCGCTCAATGAGCAGTTCTTC
J: TRBJ2-1
D: NA
size: NA
V: TRBV20-1

CDR3: CASRGAGGLWQFF
DNA: TGTGCCAGCAGAGGAGCGGGGGGGCTTTGGCAGTTCTTC
J: TRBJ2-1
D: TRBD2
size: once
V: TRBV7-2

CDR3: CASSPRQGMGGYTF
DNA: TGTGCCAGCAGCCCCCGACAGGGGATGGGAGGCTACACCTTC
J: TRBJ1-2
D: TRBD1
size: few
V: TRBV7-8

CDR3: CASPLGDKYSPLHF
DNA: TGCGCCAGCCCCCTGGGGGACAAATATTCACCCCTCCACTTT
J: TRBJ1-6
D: NA
size: few
V: TRBV10-1

CDR3: CASSLAGVKETQYF
DNA: TGTGCCAGCAGTCTAGCGGGGGTGAAAGAGACCCAGTACTTC
J: TRBJ2-5
D: TRBD2
size: NA
V: TRBV3-1/TRBV3-2

CDR3: CASSQALATQETQYF
DNA: TGCGCCAGCAGCCAGGCACTAGCGACGCAAGAGACCCAGTACTTC
J: TRBJ2-5
D: TRBD2
size: NA
V: TRBV4-1

CDR3: CASSIEWAGGSYEQYF
DNA: TGTGCCAGTAGTATAGAATGGGCAGGGGGTTCCTACGAGCAGTACTTC
J: TRBJ2-7
D: TRBD1
size: NA
V: TRBV19

CDR3: CASSFTGDYGYTF
DNA: TGCGCCAGCAGCTTCACAGGGGACTATGGCTACACCTTC
J: TRBJ1-2
D: TRBD1
size: NA
V: TRBV5-1

CDR3: CASSSRDTGNTEAFF
DNA: TGTGCCAGCAGTTCACGGGACACCGGGAACACTGAAGCTTTCTTT
J: TRBJ1-1
D: NA
size: NA
V: TRBV6-2/TRBV6-3

CDR3: CASSRRGSRTDTQYF
DNA: TGTGCCAGCAGCAGGAGAGGTTCCCGCACAGATACGCAGTATTTT
J: TRBJ2-3
D: NA
size: NA
V: TRBV21-1

CDR3: CASSFGLTDEKLFF
DNA: TGTGCCAGCAGCTTTGGTTTGACAGATGAAAAACTGTTTTTT
J: TRBJ1-4
D: NA
size: NA
V: TRBV5-6

CDR3: CSVDGLAQETQYF
DNA: TGCAGCGTTGATGGGCTGGCCCAAGAGACCCAGTACTTC
J: TRBJ2-5
D: NA
size: NA
V: TRBV29-1

CDR3: CASSLGTGADGYTF
DNA: TGTGCCAGCAGCTTAGGGACAGGGGCTGATGGCTACACCTTC
J: TRBJ1-2
D: TRBD1
size: NA
V: TRBV5-4

CDR3: CASSLGVLKSTDTQYF
DNA: TGCGCCAGCAGCTTGGGAGTTTTGAAAAGCACAGATACGCAGTATTTT
J: TRBJ2-3
D: NA
size: NA
V: TRBV5-1

CDR3: CASSRQGTSSNQPQHF
DNA: TGTGCCAGCAGCCGACAGGGTACCTCGTCAAATCAGCCCCAGCATTTT
J: TRBJ1-5
D: TRBD1
size: NA
V: TRBV27

CDR3: CASSEVGTGGRGSYNSPLHF
DNA: TGTGCCAGCAGTGAAGTGGGGACAGGGGGCAGAGGCTCCTATAATTCACCCCTCCACTTT
J: TRBJ1-6
D: TRBD1
size: NA
V: TRBV6-1

CDR3: CASSDRQGKEGYTF
DNA: TGTGCCAGCAGTGACCGACAGGGCAAGGAGGGCTACACCTTC
J: TRBJ1-2
D: TRBD1
size: few
V: TRBV6-1

CDR3: CASSRQARTDGYTF
DNA: TGTGCCAGCAGTAGACAGGCTAGAACGGATGGCTACACCTTC
J: TRBJ1-2
D: NA
size: few
V: TRBV2

CDR3: CASSFEAGGNTGELFF
DNA: TGTGCCAGCAGCTTCGAAGCGGGGGGTAACACCGGGGAGCTGTTTTTT
J: TRBJ2-2
D: TRBD2
size: NA
V: TRBV5-4

CDR3: CASSPPGTNSNYGYTF
DNA: TGTGCCAGCTCACCACCGGGGACAAACTCTAACTATGGCTACACCTTC
J: TRBJ1-2
D: NA
size: NA
V: TRBV18

CDR3: CASSWGTGGNEKLFF
DNA: TGTGCCAGCAGCTGGGGGACAGGAGGTAATGAAAAACTGTTTTTT
J: TRBJ1-4
D: TRBD1
size: NA
V: TRBV5-5

CDR3: CARSSGQTNTEAFF
DNA: TGTGCCAGAAGTTCGGGACAGACAAACACTGAAGCTTTCTTT
J: TRBJ1-1
D: TRBD1
size: NA
V: TRBV5-3

CDR3: CASSEKQTSYEQYF
DNA: TGTGCCAGCAGTGAGAAACAGACCTCCTACGAGCAGTACTTC
J: TRBJ2-7
D: NA
size: NA
V: TRBV2

CDR3: CASSPVSAPDEQYF
DNA: TGTGCCAGCTCACCAGTCAGTGCCCCAGACGAGCAGTACTTC
J: TRBJ2-7
D: NA
size: NA
V: TRBV18

CDR3: CASSFTSGVAGELFF
DNA: TGTGCCAGCAGTTTTACTAGCGGGGTGGCCGGGGAGCTGTTTTTT
J: TRBJ2-2
D: TRBD2
size: NA
V: TRBV27

CDR3: CASSLAGGTVSYEQYF
DNA: TGTGCCAGCAGCTTAGCGGGTGGGACAGTGTCCTACGAGCAGTACTTC
J: TRBJ2-7
D: TRBD1
size: few
V: TRBV7-8

CDR3: CASSPRQVSNEQFF
DNA: TGTGCCAGCAGCCCGCGACAGGTCTCTAATGAGCAGTTCTTC
J: TRBJ2-1
D: NA
size: NA
V: TRBV7-2

CDR3: CASSGQMNQPQHF
DNA: TGTGCCAGCAGTGGACAGATGAATCAGCCCCAGCATTTT
J: TRBJ1-5
D: NA
size: NA
V: TRBV12-3/TRBV12-4

CDR3: CAISTQASDTQYF
DNA: TGTGCCATCAGTACCCAGGCGTCAGATACGCAGTATTTT
J: TRBJ2-3
D: NA
size: NA
V: TRBV10-3

CDR3: CAWSWQGYGYTF
DNA: TGTGCCTGGTCTTGGCAGGGCTATGGCTACACCTTC
J: TRBJ1-2
D: NA
size: NA
V: TRBV30

CDR3: CAWRERGTDTQYF
DNA: TGTGCCTGGAGAGAGCGGGGAACAGATACGCAGTATTTT
J: TRBJ2-3
D: TRBD2
size: NA
V: TRBV30